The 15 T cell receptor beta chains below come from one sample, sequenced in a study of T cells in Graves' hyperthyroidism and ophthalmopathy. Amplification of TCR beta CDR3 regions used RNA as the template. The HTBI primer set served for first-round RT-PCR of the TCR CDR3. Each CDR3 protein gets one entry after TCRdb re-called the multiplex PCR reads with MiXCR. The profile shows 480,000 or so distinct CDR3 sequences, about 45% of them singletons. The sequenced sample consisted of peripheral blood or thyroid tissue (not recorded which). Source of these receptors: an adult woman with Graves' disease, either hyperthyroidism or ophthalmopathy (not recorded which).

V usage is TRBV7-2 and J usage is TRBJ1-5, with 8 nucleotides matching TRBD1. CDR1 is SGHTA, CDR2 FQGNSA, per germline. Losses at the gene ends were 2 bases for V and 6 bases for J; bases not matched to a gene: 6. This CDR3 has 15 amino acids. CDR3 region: CASSLTQGAGQPQHF. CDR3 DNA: TGTGCCAGCAGCTTAACGCAGGGGGCGGGTCAGCCCCAGCATTTT.

Here the CDR3 DNA reads TGTGCCAGCAGCTGGCAGGTGTCTGGGGCCAACGTCCTGACTTTC. It is translated as CASSWQVSGANVLTF. The chain couples TRBV4-2 to TRBJ2-6; D is ambiguous. Trimming stripped 5 bases from V and 1 base from J, with 9 bases between. CDR1 and CDR2 from the germline V gene are LGHNA and YNFKEQ. The length of the CDR3 is 15 residues.

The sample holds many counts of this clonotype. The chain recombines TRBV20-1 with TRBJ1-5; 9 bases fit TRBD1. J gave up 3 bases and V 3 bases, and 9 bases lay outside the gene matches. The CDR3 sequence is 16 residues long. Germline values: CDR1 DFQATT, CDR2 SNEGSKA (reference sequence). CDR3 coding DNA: TGCAGTGCTAGGAGCCGGGACAGGGACTTCAATCAGCCCCAGCATTTT. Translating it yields CSARSRDRDFNQPQHF.

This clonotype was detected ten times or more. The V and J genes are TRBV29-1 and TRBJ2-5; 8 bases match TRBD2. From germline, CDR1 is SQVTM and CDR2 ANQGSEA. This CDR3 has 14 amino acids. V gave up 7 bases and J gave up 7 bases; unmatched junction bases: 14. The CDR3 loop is CSAALRLASLTQYF. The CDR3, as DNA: TGCAGCGCTGCGCTACGACTAGCGAGCTTGACCCAGTACTTC.

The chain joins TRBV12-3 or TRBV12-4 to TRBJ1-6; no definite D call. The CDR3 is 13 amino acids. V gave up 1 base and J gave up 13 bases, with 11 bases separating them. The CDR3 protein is CASSLGENQPLHF. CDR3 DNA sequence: TGTGCCAGCAGTTTAGGTGAGAATCAGCCCCTCCACTTT.

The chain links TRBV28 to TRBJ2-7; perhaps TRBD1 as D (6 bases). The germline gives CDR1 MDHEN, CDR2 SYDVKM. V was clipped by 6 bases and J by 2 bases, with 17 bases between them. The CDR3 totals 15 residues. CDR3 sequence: CASRPGQPGTYEQYF. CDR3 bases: TGTGCCAGCAGACCTGGACAGCCAGGCACCTACGAGCAGTACTTC.

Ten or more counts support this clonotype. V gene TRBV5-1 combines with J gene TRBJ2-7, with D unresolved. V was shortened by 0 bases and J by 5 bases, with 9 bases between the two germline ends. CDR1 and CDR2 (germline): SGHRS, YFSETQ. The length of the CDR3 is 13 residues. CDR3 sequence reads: CASSLEGIDEQYF. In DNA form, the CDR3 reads TGCGCCAGCAGCTTGGAAGGGATCGACGAGCAGTACTTC.

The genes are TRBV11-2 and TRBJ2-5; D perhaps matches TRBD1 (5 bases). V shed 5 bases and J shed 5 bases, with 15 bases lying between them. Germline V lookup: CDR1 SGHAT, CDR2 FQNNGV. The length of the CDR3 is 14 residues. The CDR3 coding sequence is TGTGCCAGCAGCGCACAAGGGGCGATGGAGACCCAGTACTTC. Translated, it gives CASSAQGAMETQYF.

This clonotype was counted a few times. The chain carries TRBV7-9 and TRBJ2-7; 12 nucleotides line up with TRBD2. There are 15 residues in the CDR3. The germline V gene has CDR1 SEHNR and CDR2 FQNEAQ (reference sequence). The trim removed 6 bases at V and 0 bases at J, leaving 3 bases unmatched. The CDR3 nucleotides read TGTGCCAGCAGAACTAGCGGGAGGAGCTCCTACGAGCAGTACTTC. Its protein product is CASRTSGRSSYEQYF. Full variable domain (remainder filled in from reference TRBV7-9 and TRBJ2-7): DTGVSQNPRHKITKRGQNVTFRCDPISEHNRLYWYRQTLGQGPEFLTYFQNEAQLEKSRLLSDRFSAERPKGSFSTLEIQRTEQGDSAMYLCASRTSGRSSYEQYFGPGTRLTVT.

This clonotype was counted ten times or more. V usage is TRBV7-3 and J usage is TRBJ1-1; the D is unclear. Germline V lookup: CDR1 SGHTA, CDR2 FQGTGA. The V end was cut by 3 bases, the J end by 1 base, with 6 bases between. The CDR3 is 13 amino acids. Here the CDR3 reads CASSFDGNTEAFF. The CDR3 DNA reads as TGTGCCAGCAGCTTCGACGGGAACACTGAAGCTTTCTTT.

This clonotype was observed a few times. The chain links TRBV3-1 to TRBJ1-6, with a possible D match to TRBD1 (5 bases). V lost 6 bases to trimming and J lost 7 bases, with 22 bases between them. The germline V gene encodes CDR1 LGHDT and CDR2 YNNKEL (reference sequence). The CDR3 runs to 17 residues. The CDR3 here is CASRPVVGAGMNSPLHF. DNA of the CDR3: TGTGCCAGCAGGCCAGTAGTTGGGGCAGGGATGAATTCACCCCTCCACTTT. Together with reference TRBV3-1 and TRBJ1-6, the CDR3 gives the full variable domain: DTAVSQTPKYLVTQMGNDKSIKCEQNLGHDTMYWYKQDSKKFLKIMFSYNNKELIINETVPNRFSPKSPDKAHLNLHINSLELGDSAVYFCASRPVVGAGMNSPLHFGNGTRLTVT.

CDR3 region: CASSFWGSEAFF. The CDR3 DNA reads as TGTGCCAGCAGCTTTTGGGGCTCTGAAGCTTTCTTT. The V gene is TRBV7-2, the J gene TRBJ1-1; D is possibly TRBD1 (5 bases). The CDR3 covers 12 residues. V shed 3 bases and J shed 6 bases, with 8 bases lying between them. Per germline, CDR1 SGHTA and CDR2 FQGNSA.

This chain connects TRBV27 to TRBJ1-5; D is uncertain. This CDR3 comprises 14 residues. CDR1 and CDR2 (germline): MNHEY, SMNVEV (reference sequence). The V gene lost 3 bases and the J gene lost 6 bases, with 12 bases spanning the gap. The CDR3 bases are TGTGCCAGCAGTTTGAGAGGGTTTGGTCAGCCCCAGCATTTT. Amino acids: CASSLRGFGQPQHF.

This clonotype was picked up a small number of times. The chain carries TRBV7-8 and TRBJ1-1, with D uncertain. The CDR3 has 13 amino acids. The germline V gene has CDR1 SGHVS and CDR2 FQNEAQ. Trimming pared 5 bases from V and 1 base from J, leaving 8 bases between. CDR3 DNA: TGTGCCAGCAGCCCCGTCCGGAACACTGAAGCTTTCTTT. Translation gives CASSPVRNTEAFF.

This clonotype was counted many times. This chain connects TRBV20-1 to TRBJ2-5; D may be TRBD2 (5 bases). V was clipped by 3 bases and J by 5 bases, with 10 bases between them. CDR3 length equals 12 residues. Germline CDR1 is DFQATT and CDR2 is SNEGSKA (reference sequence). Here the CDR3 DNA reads TGCAGTGCTAGGGTGAAGCGGGAGACCCAGTACTTC. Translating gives CSARVKRETQYF.